Included here is one T cell receptor (beta chain) sequence, with context. The target of this receptor is not known. No base quality information exists; no much larger clone differs at one position. RNA was extracted with the RNeasy kit and about 0.5 to 1 ug was reverse transcribed using random hexamers. The immunoSEQ multiplex PCR assay, which covers 54 Vbeta and 13 Jbeta segments, was used to amplify TCR beta CDR3 regions. Bias from PCR amplification was corrected by using a synthetic template baseline for primer optimization and for computational correction. As for the original processing: Reads were annotated to V, D and J genes according to IMGT and were analyzed with immunoSEQ Analyzer, with only productive sequences retained. Clonality was computed as one minus Shannon entropy normalized by log2 of the number of productive unique sequences. Public and private clones were assessed among the 100 most prevalent clones of each patient and control. A clone was defined as Susac-specific if it was absent from the healthy and MS cohorts, from 950 to 1,300 published viral clones and from other ImmuneACCESS disease sequences. Using fastp at Q25 and MiXCR, TCRdb reprocessed the public reads and kept productive beta chains. Entries that share a CDR3 protein sequence are merged under the most common genes and DNA. The V and J calls reflect TCRdb's pipeline rather than the authors' work. The sample table records roughly 200,000 distinct CDR3 sequences; roughly 95% of these occur just once. About 0.15% of the sample goes to the ten largest clones.

V is clipped by 6 bases and J by 4 bases, and the sequence between their germline boundaries is 6 bases long. From the germline V gene, CDR1 is MDHEN and CDR2 is SYDVKM. Including cysteine and phenylalanine, the CDR3 has 11 amino acids. The DNA shown is the 33-base CDR3, in frame from base 1. The sample comes from a study of CD8 T cells in Susac syndrome (dated by TCRdb to between 2017 and 2020). For context, the study as a whole: Repertoire sequencing was used to test whether CD8+ T cell activation and differentiation in Susac syndrome was antigen driven. The study compared CD8+ T cell repertoire clonality among around 11 healthy donors, about 14 Susac syndrome patients and fewer than 19 multiple sclerosis patients.

Peripheral blood CD8+ and CD4+ T cells from healthy donors, Susac syndrome patients and multiple sclerosis patients were profiled by high-throughput TCR beta sequencing. The multiple sclerosis controls were treatment-naive patients who had stable or active relapsing-remitting disease and met the revised McDonald criteria. Bulk CD8+ and CD4+ T cells were purified magnetically by negative isolation, whereas CD8+ TEMRA cells were enriched by FACS. Blood was collected in EDTA tubes and processed within 24 hours, with PBMCs isolated through density gradient centrifugation. PBMCs intended for TCR sequencing were cryopreserved in liquid nitrogen and thawed later in a water bath at 37 degrees C. The sorted or isolated CD4+, CD8+ and CD8+ TEMRA cells had a purity of 90% or higher. Overall results and qualifications from the work: The number of individuals in the TCR sequencing and HLA analysis was acknowledged as relatively small.

This sequence uses TRBV28 and TRBJ1-1; the D segment cannot be called with confidence. The clonotype originates from a human donor with multiple sclerosis. The sample consisted of CD8+ T cells from PBMCs. The sequenced DNA is TGTGCCAGCAGCCGTTTCACTGAAGCTTTCTTT. The resulting protein is CASSRFTEAFF.